The 17 T cell receptor beta chains below all came from one sample that was sequenced in a study of cytomegalovirus exposure and HLA in healthy donors. 60 Vbeta and 13 Jbeta primers were used in PCR. This table comes from immunoSEQ multiplex PCR, and its TCRdb copy is limited to in-frame clones, with some not included. This sample's table has 90,000 to 100,000 clones. The sequencing sample was made of PBMCs. The receptors were sampled from a woman aged 25 to 39 in good health and CMV-seronegative.

The chain carries TRBV7-9 and TRBJ2-7; TRBD1 agrees at 8 bases. The trim removed 6 bases at V and 7 bases at J, leaving 11 bases unmatched. This CDR3 has 14 amino acids. The germline gives CDR1 SEHNR, CDR2 FQNEAQ (reference sequence). In DNA, the CDR3 is TGTGCCAGCAGTTGGGGGACAGGCCTTACGGAGCAGTACTTC. Its protein product is CASSWGTGLTEQYF.

The gene calls are TRBV9 and TRBJ2-2; a possible D gene is TRBD2 (6 bases). The V end lost 0 bases, the J end lost 5 bases, and 11 bases lay between the germline ends. Germline CDR1 and CDR2: SGDLS and YYNGEE. The CDR3 spans 15 residues. The CDR3 protein is CASSVGLGGTGELFF. CDR3 nucleotide sequence: TGTGCCAGCAGCGTAGGACTAGGAGGAACCGGGGAGCTGTTTTTT.

V and J are TRBV7-9 and TRBJ1-2; 9 bases map to TRBD1. With V trimmed by 5 bases and J by 4 bases, 5 bases remained unmatched. The CDR3 totals 14 residues. Germline V gene sequence: CDR1 SEHNR, CDR2 FQNEAQ (reference sequence). The CDR3 region is CASSKQGAGYGYTF. DNA for the CDR3: TGTGCCAGCAGCAAACAGGGGGCCGGCTATGGCTACACCTTC. Variable domain in full (rest from reference TRBV7-9 and TRBJ1-2): DTGVSQNPRHKITKRGQNVTFRCDPISEHNRLYWYRQTLGQGPEFLTYFQNEAQLEKSRLLSDRFSAERPKGSFSTLEIQRTEQGDSAMYLCASSKQGAGYGYTFGSGTRLTVV.

V and J are TRBV2 and TRBJ2-5; perhaps TRBD2 as D (5 bases). V was trimmed by 7 bases and J by 4 bases, leaving 10 bases between them. CDR1 SNHLY and CDR2 FYNNEI come from the germline V gene. This CDR3 has 12 residues. This CDR3 is CASTSGRETQYF. The CDR3, as DNA: TGTGCCAGCACCAGCGGTCGAGAGACCCAGTACTTC. Filled out from reference TRBV2 and TRBJ2-5, the complete variable domain reads EPEVTQTPSHQVTQMGQEVILRCVPISNHLYFYWYRQILGQKVEFLVSFYNNEISEKSEIFDDQFSVERPDGSNFTLKIRSTKLEDSAMYFCASTSGRETQYFGPGTRLLVL.

This chain joins TRBV11-2 and TRBJ1-2; 11 nucleotides align to TRBD1. The V gene end was trimmed by 5 bases and the J gene end by 0 bases; junction bases not matched to a gene: 8. The CDR3 totals 17 residues. Germline V gene sequence: CDR1 SGHAT, CDR2 FQNNGV. As DNA, the CDR3 is TGTGCCAGCAGCGCGGGACAGGGGGAAGGTCCTAACTATGGCTACACCTTC. Protein product: CASSAGQGEGPNYGYTF.

The chain carries TRBV14 and TRBJ2-1, with a tentative D call TRBD2 (6 bases). Between the trimmed V and J ends, which lost 0 bases and 10 bases, there was a span of 19 bases. In germline, CDR1 is SGHDN, CDR2 FVKESK. This CDR3 region has 16 residues. CDR3: CASSQEWLETSREQFF. CDR3 coding DNA: TGTGCCAGCAGCCAAGAGTGGTTAGAGACTAGTCGGGAGCAGTTCTTC.

The chain combines TRBV27 with TRBJ1-1; 10 nucleotides agree with TRBD1. Germline lookup yields CDR1 MNHEY and CDR2 SMNVEV (reference sequence). The J segment lost 4 bases and the V segment lost 5 bases, leaving 4 bases of the junction unmatched. CDR3 size: 14 residues. The CDR3 reads CASSVRDRGTEAFF. The CDR3 coding sequence is TGTGCCAGCAGTGTCCGGGACAGGGGCACTGAAGCTTTCTTT.

As DNA, the CDR3 is TGTGCCAACTCGGGGTTAGGAACGGGTGAGCAGTTCTTC. Protein: CANSGLGTGEQFF. This chain joins TRBV6-1 and TRBJ2-1; the D gene is possibly TRBD2 (5 bases). The germline V gene has CDR1 MNHNS and CDR2 SASEGT. The ends were cut back, 10 bases at V and 9 bases at J, with 19 bases in the middle. The CDR3 has 13 amino acids.

This chain joins TRBV6-1 and TRBJ1-5, with 8 bases that match TRBD1. The germline gives CDR1 MNHNS, CDR2 SASEGT. V was pared by 3 bases and J by 5 bases, with 18 bases of the junction left unmatched. The CDR3 has 19 residues. The CDR3 nucleotides read TGTGCCAGCAGTGAGGCGGGACAGGTAATCCCGGTTGTTGATCAGCCCCAGCATTTT. This sequence encodes CASSEAGQVIPVVDQPQHF.

The CDR3 bases are TGTGCCAGCAGTTTATCGGCTAGCGGGCGCTCCTACGAGCAGTACTTC. It yields the protein CASSLSASGRSYEQYF. The chain is built from TRBV28 and TRBJ2-7; TRBD2 agrees at 8 bases. V lost 1 base to trimming and J lost 0 bases; unmatched junction nucleotides: 5. The V gene's germline CDR1 is MDHEN and CDR2 SYDVKM. The CDR3 is made up of 16 amino acids.

The chain couples TRBV10-3 to TRBJ1-4, with D possibly being TRBD1 (6 bases). Trimming cost V 4 bases and J 0 bases, with 12 bases left between them. The germline V gene has CDR1 ENHRY and CDR2 SYGVKD. The CDR3 loop spans 16 amino acids. The CDR3 DNA reads as TGTGCCATCAGTGCGACAGGAACTGCAACTAATGAAAAACTGTTTTTT. Amino acid sequence: CAISATGTATNEKLFF.

The chain joins TRBV25-1 to TRBJ2-7; tentative D call: TRBD1 (6 bases). Germline V gene sequence: CDR1 MGHDK, CDR2 SYGVNS. CDR3 size: 14 residues. Trimming shortened V by 1 base and J by 6 bases, and 13 bases separated the two germline ends. This chain's CDR3 is CASSEFGRGVEQYF. The CDR3 DNA follows: TGTGCCAGCAGTGAATTTGGCAGGGGAGTCGAGCAGTACTTC.

The chain couples TRBV14 to TRBJ1-2; D possibly corresponds to TRBD1 (6 bases). In germline, CDR1 is SGHDN, CDR2 FVKESK. V gave up 4 bases and J gave up 6 bases, with 18 bases separating them. The CDR3 sequence is 15 residues long. In nucleotides, the CDR3 is TGTGCCAGCAGCCGATCGACAGGAAACCCTGATGGCTACACCTTC. This gives the protein CASSRSTGNPDGYTF.

The chain is built from TRBV6-4 and TRBJ2-3; 10 bases are shared with TRBD2. The CDR3 covers 15 residues. Germline-derived CDR1 and CDR2 are MRHNA and SNTAGT. The junction had 5 bases not matched to a gene; V was cut back by 4 bases and J by 4 bases. DNA for the CDR3: TGTGCCAGCAGTGTGTCTAGCGGGAGCGCAGATACGCAGTATTTT. Translation gives CASSVSSGSADTQYF.

The J gene is TRBJ2-7, the V gene TRBV6-4, with 10 bases fitting TRBD2. The CDR3 length is 14 residues. V lost 4 bases to trimming and J lost 6 bases; unmatched junction nucleotides: 6. CDR1 is MRHNA and CDR2 is SNTAGT in the germline V gene. The CDR3: CASSAEREGSEQYF. The CDR3 DNA reads as TGTGCCAGCAGTGCAGAGCGGGAGGGTAGCGAGCAGTACTTC.

The chain employs TRBV10-3 and TRBJ1-5; 8 bases are shared with TRBD1. The CDR3 spans 15 residues. Per the germline V gene, CDR1 is ENHRY and CDR2 is SYGVKD. The V and J ends lost 6 bases and 4 bases, in that order; junction bases with no gene match: 8. The DNA for the CDR3 is TGTGCCATCAGGTCGACAGGGGATACTAATCAGCCCCAGCATTTT. Its protein is CAIRSTGDTNQPQHF.

The chain has TRBV5-1 and TRBJ1-1; a possible D gene is TRBD1 (5 bases). The CDR3 contains 18 residues. The germline CDR1 and CDR2 sequences are SGHRS and YFSETQ. The V and J ends lost 0 bases and 1 base respectively, with 19 bases between them. The chain's CDR3 is CASSLGRQPARENTEAFF. The CDR3 DNA follows: TGCGCCAGCAGCTTGGGGAGACAGCCTGCGCGGGAGAACACTGAAGCTTTCTTT.